The 8 T cell receptor beta chains listed next were all sequenced from one sample in a study of somatic mutations in cytotoxic T cells in rheumatoid arthritis. The protocol was immunoSEQ multiplex PCR, while the TCRdb copy is restricted to in-frame clones and leaves out a portion. The data contain 15,000 to 20,000 clones, about 80% of them singletons. Sequencing was done on a sample of CD8+ T cells sorted from blood. These receptor sequences come from an adult with rheumatoid arthritis.

This chain links TRBV6-5 with TRBJ2-7; possibly TRBD1 for D (6 bases). CDR1 MNHEY and CDR2 SVGAGI come from the germline V gene. Trimming removed 6 bases at V and 5 bases at J, with 20 bases between. This CDR3 spans 15 amino acids. The CDR3 protein is CASSLPGQGQHEQYF. CDR3 nucleotides: TGTGCCAGCAGCCTCCCGGGCCAGGGGCAGCACGAGCAGTACTTC.

The gene calls are TRBV6-5 and TRBJ2-1; TRBD2 aligns across 9 bases. Germline V gives CDR1 MNHEY, CDR2 SVGAGI. The CDR3 contains 15 residues. Trimming took 2 bases from V and 3 from J; bases not matched to a gene: 2. CDR3: CASSYGGRGYNEQFF. The CDR3 nucleotides are TGTGCCAGCAGTTACGGCGGGAGGGGCTACAATGAGCAGTTCTTC.

This sequence joins TRBV18 and TRBJ1-6; D unclear. This CDR3 spans 17 amino acids. CDR1 is KGHSH, CDR2 LQKENI, per germline. Trimming removed 5 bases from V and 2 bases from J, with 16 bases in between. The CDR3 protein is CASSGVRDLPYNSPLHF. The CDR3 DNA follows: TGTGCCAGCTCAGGGGTAAGAGATTTGCCCTATAATTCACCCCTCCACTTT.

Only a few counts were recorded for this clone. The rearrangement joins TRBV5-1 to TRBJ2-2; TRBD2 matches 9 bases. Germline values: CDR1 SGHRS, CDR2 YFSETQ. The V and J ends lost 2 bases and 6 bases, in that order; junction bases with no gene match: 8. This CDR3 is 16 amino acids long. This CDR3 reads CASSLSGGRASGELFF. The CDR3 DNA reads as TGCGCCAGCAGCTTATCGGGCGGGAGGGCCTCCGGGGAGCTGTTTTTT.

The chain recombines TRBV10-1 with TRBJ2-7, with TRBD2 matching 8 bases. CDR3 length: 13 amino acids. Trimming at V came to 4 bases and at J to 6 bases, leaving 5 bases not matched to a gene. CDR1 WNHNN and CDR2 SYGVQD come from the germline V gene (reference sequence). The CDR3, as DNA: TGCGCCAGCAGTGTCGGGCTAGCGGGCGAGCAGTACTTC. Translating it yields CASSVGLAGEQYF.

V is TRBV11-2 and J is TRBJ2-1, with 7 positions matching TRBD2. In germline, CDR1 is SGHAT, CDR2 FQNNGV. CDR3 length: 17 residues. V was clipped by 0 bases and J by 4 bases; unmatched bases: 9. The CDR3 DNA is TGTGCCAGCAGCTTAGAAGGTCTAGCGGTACTATACAATGAGCAGTTCTTC. Amino acids: CASSLEGLAVLYNEQFF.

Written as DNA, the CDR3 is TGTGCCAGCAGCCAAGCTCCAGAGACCCAGTACTTC. This translates into CASSQAPETQYF. This chain connects TRBV14 to TRBJ2-5, with unresolved D. The V gene's germline CDR1 is SGHDN and CDR2 FVKESK. Trimming removed 1 base from V and 4 bases from J, with 4 bases in between. The CDR3 consists of 12 residues.

The CDR3: CASRAQTGGLNTEAFF. CDR3 in DNA: TGCGCCAGCAGAGCCCAGACAGGGGGATTGAACACTGAAGCTTTCTTT. The chain combines TRBV4-1 with TRBJ1-1, with 9 bases that match TRBD1. V shed 6 bases and J 0 bases; nucleotides not matched to a gene: 8. The CDR3 sequence is 16 residues long. CDR1 and CDR2 (germline): MGHRA, YSYEKL.